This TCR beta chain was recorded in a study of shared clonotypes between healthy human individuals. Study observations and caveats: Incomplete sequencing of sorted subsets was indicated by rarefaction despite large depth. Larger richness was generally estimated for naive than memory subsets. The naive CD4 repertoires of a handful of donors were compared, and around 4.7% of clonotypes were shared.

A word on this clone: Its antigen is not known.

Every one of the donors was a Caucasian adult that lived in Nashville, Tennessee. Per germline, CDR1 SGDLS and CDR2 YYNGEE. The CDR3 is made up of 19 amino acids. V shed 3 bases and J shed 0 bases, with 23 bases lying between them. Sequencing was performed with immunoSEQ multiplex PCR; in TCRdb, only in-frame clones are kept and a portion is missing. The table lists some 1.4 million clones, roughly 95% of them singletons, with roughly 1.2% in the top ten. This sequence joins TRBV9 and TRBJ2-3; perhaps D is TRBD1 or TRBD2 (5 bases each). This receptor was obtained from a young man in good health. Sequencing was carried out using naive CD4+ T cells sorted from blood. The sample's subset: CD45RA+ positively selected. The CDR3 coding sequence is TGTGCCAGCAGCGCCATGGCGGGCGCTGGGGCATATAGCACAGATACGCAGTATTTT. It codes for CASSAMAGAGAYSTDTQYF.